This passage covers 7 T cell receptor beta chains from one sample sequenced in a study of vaccination and CD4 T cells after COVID-19. Sample treatment: roughly ten-day PBMC culture with coronavirus spike peptide pools or control peptides (ViraFEST assay). The unexposed donor provided CD4+ T cells, which were taken before the COVID-19 pandemic (2011-2018). These receptors are not linked to any known antigen. Sequence data for DNA of cultured CD4+ T cells were generated by the Oncomine TCR Beta short-read assay. Each CDR3 protein gets one entry after TCRdb re-called the PCR reads with MiXCR. This sample has 9,700 or so distinct CDR3 sequences, with 30% to 35% found just once. The sequenced material came from CD4+ T cells from blood, cultured in vitro. The source is a human donor in good health.

This clonotype was observed a handful of times. The rearrangement joins TRBV29-1 to TRBJ2-2; D uncertain. CDR1 and CDR2 from the germline V gene are SQVTM and ANQGSEA. V was cut by 5 bases and J by 4 bases, with 8 bases left in between. The CDR3 length is 12 residues. The CDR3 DNA is TGCAGCGTTCAGGCCACCACCGGGGAGCTGTTTTTT. Protein product: CSVQATTGELFF.

This clonotype has a handful of counts. V is TRBV20-1 and J is TRBJ2-2; possibly TRBD2 for D (5 bases). Trimming left V 2 bases short and J 3 bases short, with 16 bases between. The CDR3 consists of 16 residues. Germline V CDR1 and CDR2: DFQATT, SNEGSKA (reference sequence). The CDR3 here is CSARPPSGIHTGELFF. In DNA form, the CDR3 reads TGCAGTGCTAGACCCCCCAGCGGCATCCACACCGGGGAGCTGTTTTTT.

This clonotype showed up just a few times. The chain employs TRBV20-1 and TRBJ2-3, with no clear D. V was cut by 7 bases and J by 1 base, with 9 bases left in between. This CDR3 has 12 residues. Germline loops: CDR1 DFQATT, CDR2 SNEGSKA (reference sequence). CDR3 sequence: CSVRQRTDTQYF. CDR3 DNA sequence: TGCAGTGTGAGGCAGCGCACAGATACGCAGTATTTT.

This clonotype was seen just once. The rearrangement uses TRBV6-1 and TRBJ2-7; 8 bases line up with TRBD1. This CDR3 region has 15 residues. The trim removed 4 bases at V and 3 bases at J, leaving 8 bases unmatched. Per germline, CDR1 MNHNS and CDR2 SASEGT. CDR3 DNA sequence: TGTGCCAGCAGTGGACAGGGGAAAAAGGGCTACGAGCAGTACTTC. Its translation is CASSGQGKKGYEQYF.

This clonotype was detected a few times. V and J are TRBV6-1 and TRBJ1-1; D uncertain. There are 13 residues in the CDR3. Germline-derived CDR1 and CDR2 are MNHNS and SASEGT. The ends were cut back, 7 bases at V and 1 base at J, with 10 bases in the middle. The DNA of the CDR3 is TGTGCCAGCAAGCGTCACCCGAACACTGAAGCTTTCTTT. It specifies CASKRHPNTEAFF.

The rearrangement links TRBV7-2 to TRBJ1-2, with no clear D. The CDR3 totals 12 residues. V was shortened by 3 bases and J by 8 bases, with 10 bases between the two germline ends. Germline V CDR1 and CDR2: SGHTA, FQGNSA. CDR3 amino acids: CASSFPREGYTF. CDR3 sequence (DNA): TGTGCCAGCAGCTTTCCCCGGGAGGGCTACACCTTC.

This clonotype has only a few counts. The chain's CDR3 is CASSLSGYSPLHF. In nucleotides, the CDR3 is TGTGCCAGCAGTTTAAGCGGATATTCACCCCTCCACTTT. This chain joins TRBV6-5 and TRBJ1-6, with D unclear. Trimming took 4 bases from V and 8 from J, leaving 9 bases between them. Germline V gene data show CDR1 as MNHEY and CDR2 as SVGAGI. The CDR3 extends over 13 amino acids.